The clone carrying this TCR beta chain was detected only once. Antigen: not known. TCRdb's copy holds only in-frame clones and misses some; the assay was immunoSEQ multiplex PCR. The sample lists approximately 76,000 clones; roughly 95% were seen once. The sample originates from a study of cytomegalovirus exposure and HLA in healthy donors. Turning to the study itself: The 120 or so validation repertoires used the same platform as the 550 to 700 first-cohort repertoires (as reported by a later analysis). Findings of the study overall: CMV antigen specificity was confirmed in vitro for a few CMV-associated chains.

Deletions cut 2 bases from V and 2 bases from J, with 6 bases between. The CDR3 totals 12 residues. Per the germline V gene, CDR1 is GTSNPN and CDR2 is SVGIG (reference sequence). Sequencing input: PBMCs. This receptor was obtained from a woman between 18 and 30 years old in good health and CMV-seropositive. This chain links TRBV30 with TRBJ1-2; D not resolved. DNA for the CDR3: TGTGCCTGGAGTCATGAGAACTATGGCTACACCTTC. Translated, it gives CAWSHENYGYTF. The complete variable domain, with remaining parts taken from reference TRBV30 and TRBJ1-2, reads SQTIHQWPATLVQPVGSPLSLECTVEGTSNPNLYWYRQAAGRGLQLLFYSVGIGQISSEVPQNLSASRPQDRQFILSSKKLLLSDSGFYLCAWSHENYGYTFGSGTRLTVV.